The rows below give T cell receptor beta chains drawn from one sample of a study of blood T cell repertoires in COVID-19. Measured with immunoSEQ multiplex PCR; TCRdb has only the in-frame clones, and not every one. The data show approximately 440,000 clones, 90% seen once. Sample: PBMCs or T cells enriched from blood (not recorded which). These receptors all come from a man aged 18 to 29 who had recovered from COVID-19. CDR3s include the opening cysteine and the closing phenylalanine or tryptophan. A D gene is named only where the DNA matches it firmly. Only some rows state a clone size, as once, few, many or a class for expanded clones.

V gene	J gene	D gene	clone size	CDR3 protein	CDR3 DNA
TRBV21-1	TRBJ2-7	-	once	CASSPRVRQHSYEQYF	TGTGCCAGCAGCCCTCGGGTCCGACAGCATTCCTACGAGCAGTACTTC
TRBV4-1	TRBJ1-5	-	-	CASSQGGTVQPQHF	TGCGCCAGCAGCCAAGGAGGCACTGTTCAGCCCCAGCATTTT
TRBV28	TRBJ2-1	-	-	CASLHPGLNNEQFF	TGTGCCAGCCTCCACCCGGGACTCAATAATGAGCAGTTCTTC
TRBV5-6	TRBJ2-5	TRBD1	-	CASSVGTGSKETQYF	TGTGCCAGCAGCGTGGGGACAGGGTCGAAAGAGACCCAGTACTTC
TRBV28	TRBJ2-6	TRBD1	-	CASSDGDRGMAGANVLTF	TGTGCCAGCAGTGATGGCGACAGGGGGATGGCTGGGGCCAACGTCCTGACTTTC
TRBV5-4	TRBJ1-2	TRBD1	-	CASSFPSSGGLNGYTF	TGTGCCAGCAGCTTCCCGAGTTCAGGGGGCTTAAATGGCTACACCTTC
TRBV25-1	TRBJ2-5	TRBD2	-	CASSDILAGVRETQYF	TGTGCCAGCAGTGACATACTAGCGGGAGTCCGGGAGACCCAGTACTTC
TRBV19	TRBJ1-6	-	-	CASSIDRKSSYNSPLHF	TGTGCCAGTAGTATAGACAGAAAAAGCTCCTATAATTCACCCCTCCACTTT
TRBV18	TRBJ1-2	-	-	CASSKLDGYTF	TGTGCCAGCTCAAAACTGGATGGCTACACCTTC
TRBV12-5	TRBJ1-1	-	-	CASGLNAAGHTEAFF	TGTGCTAGTGGTTTGAATGCCGCCGGTCACACTGAAGCTTTCTTT
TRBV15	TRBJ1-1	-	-	CATSRDRISPAAEAFF	TGTGCCACCAGCAGAGATCGGATCTCTCCGGCAGCGGAAGCTTTCTTT
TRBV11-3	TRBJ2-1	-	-	CASSPGLKTSAEQFF	TGTGCCAGCAGCCCGGGACTCAAAACTTCGGCTGAGCAGTTCTTC
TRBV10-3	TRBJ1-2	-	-	CAISESGGHHYGYTF	TGTGCCATCAGTGAGTCCGGAGGCCACCACTATGGCTACACCTTC